Listed here is a single T cell receptor beta chain. The healthy adult donors were HIV-negative and reported no recent acute infections or vaccinations. This entry belongs to a study of shared clonotypes between healthy human individuals. The ends were cut back, 4 bases at V and 6 bases at J, with 7 bases in the middle. CDR3 length equals 12 residues. Germline-derived CDR1 and CDR2 are SNHLY and FYNNEI. Profiling relied on immunoSEQ multiplex PCR, and the TCRdb table lists in-frame clones only, not all of them. The sample lists some 1,400,000 clones; roughly 96% were seen once. Sequencing was carried out using naive CD4+ T cells sorted from blood. Subset in this sample: CD45RA+ positively selected. The origin of this receptor is a man aged 25 to 45 in good health. The chain has TRBV2 and TRBJ1-5; weak D call: TRBD1 (5 bases). CDR3 nucleotide sequence: TGTGCCAGCAGTGGTGGGGCTCAGCCCCAGCATTTT. This gives the protein CASSGGAQPQHF.